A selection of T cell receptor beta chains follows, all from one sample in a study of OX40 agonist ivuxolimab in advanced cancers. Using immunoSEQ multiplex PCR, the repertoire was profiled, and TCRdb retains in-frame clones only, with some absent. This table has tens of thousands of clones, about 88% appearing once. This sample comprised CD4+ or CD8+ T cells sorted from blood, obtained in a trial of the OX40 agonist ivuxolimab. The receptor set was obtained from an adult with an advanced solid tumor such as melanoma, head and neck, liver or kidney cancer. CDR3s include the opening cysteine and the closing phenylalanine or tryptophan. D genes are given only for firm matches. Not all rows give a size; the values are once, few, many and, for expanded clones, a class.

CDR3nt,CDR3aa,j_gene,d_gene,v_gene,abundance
TGTGCCAGCAGCAGAGACGGGGGGGCGTACGAGCAGTACTTC,CASSRDGGAYEQYF,TRBJ2-7,TRBD2,TRBV11-2,-
TGTGCCAGCTCACCATTGACAGGGGGCACAGATACGCAGTATTTT,CASSPLTGGTDTQYF,TRBJ2-3,TRBD1,TRBV18,-
TGTGCCAGCTCCCCTGGTTACATGAACACTGAAGCTTTCTTT,CASSPGYMNTEAFF,TRBJ1-1,-,TRBV18,-
TGCGCCAGCAGCTTGGATGATAAGGGGGCCAACGTCCTGACTTTC,CASSLDDKGANVLTF,TRBJ2-6,-,TRBV5-1,-
TGCGCCAGCAGCTTGGCGAGCGAAACCTACAATGAGCAGTTCTTC,CASSLASETYNEQFF,TRBJ2-1,-,TRBV5-1,once
TGTGCCACCAGTGTAATGAGCAATCAGCCCCAGCATTTT,CATSVMSNQPQHF,TRBJ1-5,-,TRBV15,-
TGCGCCAGCAGCTTGGCCCCGATGAAAGAGACCCAGTACTTC,CASSLAPMKETQYF,TRBJ2-5,-,TRBV5-1,once
TGCGCCAGCAGCGTCGAGGGGGGCACAGATACGCAGTATTTT,CASSVEGGTDTQYF,TRBJ2-3,-,TRBV5-1,-
TGTGCCAGTAGTCCCCGGACAGGGACTGGAAACACCATATATTTT,CASSPRTGTGNTIYF,TRBJ1-3,TRBD1,TRBV19,-
TGTGCCAGTAGAAGGGTAGGACAGGGGGCCTACAATGGGCAGTTCTTC,CASRRVGQGAYNGQFF,TRBJ2-1,TRBD1,TRBV19,-
TGTGCCATCAGTGATCAGGGTGGGAGCTATGGCTACACCTTC,CAISDQGGSYGYTF,TRBJ1-2,-,TRBV10-3,-
TGTGCCAGCAGTGATTCCCCGAGGGCCAGCAATCAGCCCCAGCATTTT,CASSDSPRASNQPQHF,TRBJ1-5,-,TRBV6-1,-
TGCAGCGTTGTCACCCCGGGTTGGCCGAACACTGAAGCTTTCTTT,CSVVTPGWPNTEAFF,TRBJ1-1,-,TRBV29-1,few
TGTGCCTCAACAGGGAGCCCCGACTACTACGAGCAGTACTTC,CASTGSPDYYEQYF,TRBJ2-7,-,TRBV5-8,once
TGTGCCAGCTCACCACGTAGTTCGATTGGACAGGGTAACTATGGCTACACCTTC,CASSPRSSIGQGNYGYTF,TRBJ1-2,TRBD1,TRBV18,-
TGCGCCAGCAGCCTGCCAGAGATGAACACTGAAGCTTTCTTT,CASSLPEMNTEAFF,TRBJ1-1,-,TRBV5-1,-
TGTGCCAGCAGTGAAACCCCCAGCTCCTACAATGAGCAGTTCTTC,CASSETPSSYNEQFF,TRBJ2-1,-,TRBV6-1,-
TGTGCCAGCAGCCCCACCAGAGATCAGCCCCAGCATTTT,CASSPTRDQPQHF,TRBJ1-5,-,TRBV6-5,-
TGTGCCAGCAGCCTCCAGGGTACTAGCACAGATACGCAGTATTTT,CASSLQGTSTDTQYF,TRBJ2-3,-,TRBV2,-
TGTGCCAGCAGCTTAGCTCAAAACTATGGCTACACCTTC,CASSLAQNYGYTF,TRBJ1-2,-,TRBV7-8,-
TGTGCCAGTAGTAAGGGACTAGCGGGAACCACTATACATCTTTACAATGAGCAGTTCTTC,CASSKGLAGTTIHLYNEQFF,TRBJ2-1,TRBD2,TRBV19,-
TGTGCCTGGAGTGTCACATCTGGGGCCAACGTCCTGACTTTC,CAWSVTSGANVLTF,TRBJ2-6,-,TRBV30,once
TGTGCCATCAGTGATTCGGGAAGAACCGGGGAGCTGTTTTTT,CAISDSGRTGELFF,TRBJ2-2,-,TRBV10-3,-
TGTGCCAGCAAGAACAGGGGGACTTCCTACGAGCAGTACTTC,CASKNRGTSYEQYF,TRBJ2-7,TRBD1,TRBV2,-
TGTGCCAGCAGCGTGAATCGCAATCAGCCCCAGCATTTT,CASSVNRNQPQHF,TRBJ1-5,-,TRBV11-2,-
TGCGCCAGCAGCCCACCGATTCGGGGGACAGATACGCAGTATTTT,CASSPPIRGTDTQYF,TRBJ2-3,-,TRBV4-1,-
TGTGCCACCAGCAGAGACAGGGGGGATCAGCCCCAGCATTTT,CATSRDRGDQPQHF,TRBJ1-5,TRBD1,TRBV15,-
TGTGCCAGCAGTGATGGCGCGCCGAGGAGGAACGAGCAGTACTTC,CASSDGAPRRNEQYF,TRBJ2-7,-,TRBV2,-
TGTGCCTGGAGGTTAGGTAGCGGGAGGACAGATACGCAGTATTTT,CAWRLGSGRTDTQYF,TRBJ2-3,TRBD2,TRBV30,-
TGTGCCAGCAAGGGACAGGCGGACTCCTACGAGCAGTACTTC,CASKGQADSYEQYF,TRBJ2-7,TRBD1,TRBV2,-
TGTGCCAGCAGGATGACAGCCTATGGCTACACCTTC,CASRMTAYGYTF,TRBJ1-2,-,TRBV28,-
TGTGCCAGCAACCCTCGCGGACTGTCCTACAATGAGCAGTTCTTC,CASNPRGLSYNEQFF,TRBJ2-1,-,TRBV6-1,-
TGTGCCAGCAGCAGGGGACAACGACGGGACATTCAGTACTTC,CASSRGQRRDIQYF,TRBJ2-4,-,TRBV5-8,-
TGCGCCAGCAGCGCGGGACTAGCGGGAGGAGAGACCCAGTACTTC,CASSAGLAGGETQYF,TRBJ2-5,TRBD2,TRBV10-2,-
TGTGCCACAACCGGGACAGGAAAAGACGGCTACACCTTC,CATTGTGKDGYTF,TRBJ1-2,TRBD1,TRBV6-5,few
TGTGCCAGTAGTTCTCTCCGGGACAGGGCTACACATGGCTACACCTTC,CASSSLRDRATHGYTF,TRBJ1-2,TRBD1,TRBV19,once
TGCGCCAGCAGCCACCGCATCACAGGGAATCAGCCCCAGCATTTT,CASSHRITGNQPQHF,TRBJ1-5,-,TRBV4-1,-
TGTGCCAGCAGTTCCACAGGGGGCGAATCCTACAATGAGCAGTTCTTC,CASSSTGGESYNEQFF,TRBJ2-1,TRBD1,TRBV6-5,-
TGCGCCAGCAGCTTGGCCCCGGGACTCGAAGGGGGTACGCAGTATTTT,CASSLAPGLEGGTQYF,TRBJ2-3,-,TRBV5-1,-
TGTGCCAGCAGCAAAGGGGGGACGGTCGAGCAGTACTTC,CASSKGGTVEQYF,TRBJ2-7,-,TRBV21-1,-
TGTGCCAGTAGTGCCACAGGGAAGGGTTATAGTAATCAGCCCCAGCATTTT,CASSATGKGYSNQPQHF,TRBJ1-5,-,TRBV19,-
TGTGCCAGCAGCTTAGTTCCAGGGGGCGAAGTCGGTGAAGCTTTCTTT,CASSLVPGGEVGEAFF,TRBJ1-1,TRBD1,TRBV7-9,-
TGTGCCAGCAGCAAACCGGAAGGCTCCTACAATGAGCAGTTCTTC,CASSKPEGSYNEQFF,TRBJ2-1,-,TRBV21-1,-
TGTGCCAGCTCCCCCAGACTAGCGTTAGATGAGCAGTTCTTC,CASSPRLALDEQFF,TRBJ2-1,TRBD2,TRBV7-2,-
TGTGCCAGCAGTGTTCGAAGGGGGCAAGGGGAGACCCAGTACTTC,CASSVRRGQGETQYF,TRBJ2-5,TRBD1,TRBV2,-
TGTGCCAGCAGTCCCAGACTAACGGGTAATGAGCAGTTCTTC,CASSPRLTGNEQFF,TRBJ2-1,-,TRBV7-2,-
TGTGCCAGCAGTTTATCAGCGGTTTGGAGCGAGCAGTACTTC,CASSLSAVWSEQYF,TRBJ2-7,-,TRBV28,-
TGTGCCAGCAACTCCGCTAGCCTGTGGGGAGCCGGTAACTATGGCTACACCTTC,CASNSASLWGAGNYGYTF,TRBJ1-2,-,TRBV28,-